The 13 T cell receptor beta chains below were found in one sample sequenced in a study of human T cells and chemical hapten exposure. As for time point: patch test 2, 6 weeks after DPC sensitization. Treatment here: therapeutic diphenylcyclopropenone sensitization with weekly scalp DPC. TCRdb passed the RACE reads through MiXCR, listing each CDR3 protein once. Of approximately 80,000 distinct CDR3 sequences listed, 8.5% to 12% are singletons. Sequenced here: whole blood, sampled in connection with sensitization to the hapten diphenylcyclopropenone (DPC). These receptors originate from a woman between 45 and 65 years old with alopecia areata. Some clones in this sample may be carry-over from other donors' samples.

This clonotype appeared many times. This chain links TRBV6-2 or TRBV6-3 with TRBJ2-7; 9 bases fit TRBD1. Trimming cost V 4 bases and J 0 bases; bases outside gene matches: 7. The CDR3 is 16 amino acids. Germline V gene sequence: CDR1 MNHEY, CDR2 SVGEGT. As DNA, the CDR3 is TGTGCCAGCAGTTTTTCCAGGGACAGGGTCTCCTACGAGCAGTACTTC. Its protein product is CASSFSRDRVSYEQYF.

In its sample, this clonotype was seen many times. This chain connects TRBV6-5 to TRBJ2-3, with D unclear. V was trimmed by 0 bases and J by 2 bases, leaving 9 bases between them. The CDR3 runs 15 residues. Germline V gene data show CDR1 as MNHEY and CDR2 as SVGAGI. The CDR3 sequence: CASSYSLLATDTQYF. The CDR3 DNA follows: TGTGCCAGCAGTTACTCACTTCTTGCCACAGATACGCAGTATTTT.

DNA of the CDR3: TGTGCCAGCAGCTTACTCCAGACCAGGGACCTCGGAGAGACCCAGTACTTC. Amino acids: CASSLLQTRDLGETQYF. The chain employs TRBV7-9 and TRBJ2-5, with D perhaps given as TRBD1 or TRBD2 (5 bases each). The V gene lost 2 bases and the J gene lost 4 bases, with 20 bases spanning the gap. From germline, CDR1 is SEHNR and CDR2 FQNEAQ (reference sequence). This CDR3 is 17 amino acids long.

This clonotype was seen a few times. V is TRBV7-6 and J is TRBJ1-3, with no clear D. V shed 5 bases and J shed 3 bases, with 11 bases lying between them. CDR1 is SGHVS, CDR2 FNYEAQ, per germline. The CDR3 contains 14 residues. CDR3 protein: CASSHDTRGNTIYF. CDR3 coding DNA: TGTGCCAGCAGCCACGACACTCGTGGAAACACCATATATTTT.

This clonotype was seen many times. The chain carries TRBV2 and TRBJ1-1; 11 positions match TRBD1. Germline V gene lookup returns CDR1 SNHLY and CDR2 FYNNEI. V was pared by 6 bases and J by 6 bases, with 6 bases of the junction left unmatched. The CDR3 is made up of 14 amino acids. This CDR3 is CASRRDRGTSEAFF. CDR3 nucleotides: TGTGCCAGCAGACGGGACAGGGGGACTTCTGAAGCTTTCTTT.

This clonotype was found many times. J is TRBJ1-5 and V is TRBV3-1; D gene ambiguous. Trimming took 0 bases from V and 9 from J, leaving 9 bases between them. This CDR3 has 13 residues. Per the germline V gene, CDR1 is LGHDT and CDR2 is YNNKEL (reference sequence). CDR3 nucleotide sequence: TGTGCCAGCAGCCAAGATCGGTTGGCGCCCCAGCATTTT. This encodes CASSQDRLAPQHF.

This clonotype turned up a few times. The V and J genes are TRBV15 and TRBJ1-5; 9 bases align to TRBD1. Germline lookup yields CDR1 LNHNV and CDR2 YYDKDF (reference sequence). CDR3 length equals 15 residues. V trimming: 3 bases; J trimming: 3 bases; junction bases outside the gene matches: 3. Written as DNA, the CDR3 is TGTGCCACCAGCAGGGACAGGGGATCCAATCAGCCCCAGCATTTT. Its protein is CATSRDRGSNQPQHF. The full variable domain, rest sourced from reference TRBV15 and TRBJ1-5, is DAMVIQNPRYQVTQFGKPVTLSCSQTLNHNVMYWYQQKSSQAPKLLFHYYDKDFNNEADTPDNFQSRRPNTSFCFLDIRSPGLGDTAMYLCATSRDRGSNQPQHFGDGTRLSIL.

The chain couples TRBV14 to TRBJ2-7, with 8 bases lining up with TRBD2. Germline V gives CDR1 SGHDN, CDR2 FVKESK. This CDR3 region has 14 residues. Trimming at V came to 1 base and at J to 7 bases, leaving 6 bases not matched to a gene. CDR3 DNA sequence: TGTGCCAGCAGCCAAGCAGCGGGAGCAAGGGAGCAGTACTTC. Translating gives CASSQAAGAREQYF.

V usage is TRBV7-9 and J usage is TRBJ2-1; TRBD1 aligns across 11 bases. Germline V lookup: CDR1 SEHNR, CDR2 FQNEAQ (reference sequence). The CDR3 is 15 residues long. V lost 5 bases to trimming and J lost 9 bases; unmatched junction nucleotides: 9. Written as DNA, the CDR3 is TGTGCCAGCAGCGCCCGGGACAGGGGGTCTGGTGAGCAGTTCTTC. Translated, it gives CASSARDRGSGEQFF.

This clonotype was recorded many times. This chain links TRBV7-2 with TRBJ2-3; 13 nucleotides agree with TRBD2. After removal of 5 bases from V and 4 bases from J, the junction contained 6 bases not matched to a gene. This CDR3 has 16 amino acids. CDR1 is SGHTA, CDR2 FQGNSA, per germline. The CDR3 DNA sequence: TGTGCCAGCAGCCCCGGACTAGCGGGAGCCCCAGATACGCAGTATTTT. It yields the protein CASSPGLAGAPDTQYF.

This clonotype was seen ten or more times. In DNA form, the CDR3 reads TGCGCCAGCAGCTTTACGTTGAACACTGAAGCTTTCTTT. Amino acid sequence: CASSFTLNTEAFF. The chain uses TRBV5-1 and TRBJ1-1; D is undetermined. V gave up 2 bases and J gave up 0 bases, with 5 bases separating them. CDR3 size: 13 residues. Germline V gives CDR1 SGHRS, CDR2 YFSETQ.

This chain uses TRBV9 with TRBJ1-6, with unresolved D. From germline, CDR1 is SGDLS and CDR2 YYNGEE. This CDR3 region has 16 residues. The germline V and J ends were trimmed by 2 bases and 0 bases, with 9 bases remaining between them. In DNA, the CDR3 is TGTGCCAGCAGCGTTTCCAGGAGCTCCTATAATTCACCCCTCCACTTT. This sequence encodes CASSVSRSSYNSPLHF.

The table lists this clonotype with a few counts. The chain has TRBV2 and TRBJ2-7, with TRBD2 matching 11 bases. Germline CDR1 SNHLY, CDR2 FYNNEI. J gave up 3 bases and V 6 bases, and 7 bases lay outside the gene matches. The CDR3 covers 15 residues. The CDR3 DNA reads TGTGCCAGCAGGGGGGGACTAGCGGATAGCTACGAGCAGTACTTC. Translation: CASRGGLADSYEQYF.